What follows are 15 T cell receptor beta chains derived from one specimen sequenced in a study of T cell responses to AZD1222 COVID-19 vaccine listed by TCRdb under 2021. The time point label, read with the paper, signifies: about 28 days (+/-7) after the second vaccine dose. The receptor library was made with the immunoSEQ multiplex PCR assay. As stored in TCRdb, this immuneACCESS dataset retains in-frame rearrangements with V and J assigned. A fraction of the clones does not appear; measured against another copy, unresolved V genes explain less than half of the discrepancy, and the remainder lacks a known reason. For this sample there are about 88,000 clones; 85% to 90% appear just once. Less than 5% of the sample lies in the top ten. Sequencing used peripheral blood, obtained 28 days after the second AZD1222 dose. The receptors shown here come from an adult who received the AZD1222 COVID-19 vaccine.

In this sample, this clone turned up a few times. J is TRBJ1-2 and V is TRBV7-2; TRBD1 matches at 7 bases. V was clipped by 4 bases and J by 2 bases; unmatched bases: 7. The CDR3 consists of 15 residues. Germline CDR1 is SGHTA and CDR2 is FQGNSA. CDR3 in amino acids: CASSSQGIANYGYTF. The CDR3 DNA is TGTGCCAGCAGCTCACAGGGGATAGCGAACTATGGCTACACCTTC.

The chain joins TRBV6-1 to TRBJ2-1; D uncertain. V was pared by 1 base and J by 3 bases, with 1 base between. From germline, CDR1 is MNHNS and CDR2 SASEGT. The CDR3 is made up of 12 amino acids. Here the CDR3 reads CASSEGYNEQFF. The CDR3 DNA is TGTGCCAGCAGTGAAGGCTACAATGAGCAGTTCTTC.

The chain employs TRBV25-1 and TRBJ2-7, with D possibly TRBD2 on 7 matching bases. The CDR3 contains 15 residues. Per the germline V gene, CDR1 is MGHDK and CDR2 is SYGVNS. The V end was cut by 5 bases, the J end by 5 bases, with 19 bases between. The CDR3 DNA reads TGTGCCAGCAGTTTAGCGGGTGGGACAAATAACGAGCAGTACTTC. Translation gives CASSLAGGTNNEQYF.

For the CDR3, the DNA is TGTGCCAGCAGAAGTCAGGGGGTCGCTGAAGCTTTCTTT. This gives the protein CASRSQGVAEAFF. The chain recombines TRBV27 with TRBJ1-1; TRBD1 aligns across 7 bases. This CDR3 region has 13 residues. Germline trimming cut 6 bases from V and 6 bases from J; bases unmatched to any gene: 7. Germline assignment: CDR1 MNHEY and CDR2 SMNVEV (reference sequence).

This sequence joins TRBV6-1 and TRBJ2-1, with 11 bases aligning to TRBD2. V lost 0 bases, J lost 8 bases, and 6 bases stayed unmatched. The CDR3 covers 16 residues. The germline V gene encodes CDR1 MNHNS and CDR2 SASEGT. CDR3 in DNA: TGTGCCAGCAGTGAAGCAGTGCTAGCGGGGGGAGATGAGCAGTTCTTC. Protein product: CASSEAVLAGGDEQFF.

The rearrangement links TRBV19 to TRBJ1-5; D gene uncertain. The CDR3 sequence is 14 residues long. Looked up from germline, CDR1 is LNHDA and CDR2 is SQIVND (reference sequence). V lost 6 bases and J lost 7, with 16 bases in between. The CDR3 here is CASRELSGYQPQHF. Here the CDR3 DNA reads TGTGCCAGTAGGGAATTATCCGGGTACCAGCCCCAGCATTTT.

The chain uses TRBV19 and TRBJ1-5, with D uncertain. The CDR3 covers 14 residues. V was clipped by 6 bases and J by 2 bases, with 11 bases between them. CDR1 LNHDA and CDR2 SQIVND come from the germline V gene (reference sequence). This CDR3 reads CASSVTWGNQPQHF. As DNA, the CDR3 is TGTGCCAGTAGCGTAACTTGGGGCAATCAGCCCCAGCATTTT.

The V call is TRBV6-5, the J call TRBJ1-3; weak D call: TRBD1 (6 bases). Germline assignment: CDR1 MNHEY and CDR2 SVGAGI. The V end was cut by 6 bases, the J end by 0 bases, with 12 bases between. This CDR3 region has 15 residues. The CDR3 DNA is TGTGCCAGCAGCGTTGACAGGTTCTCTGGAAACACCATATATTTT. Residues: CASSVDRFSGNTIYF.

V is TRBV29-1 and J is TRBJ1-2, with 7 bases fitting TRBD1. Germline V gene sequence: CDR1 SQVTM, CDR2 ANQGSEA. The CDR3 extends over 15 amino acids. V gave up 6 bases and J gave up 4 bases; unmatched junction bases: 14. The CDR3 sequence: CSVNEGRGSLYGYTF. In nucleotides, the CDR3 is TGCAGCGTGAACGAAGGCAGGGGGTCCCTCTATGGCTACACCTTC.

This rearrangement joins TRBV5-1 to TRBJ2-3; D unresolved. CDR3 length: 15 residues. V was shortened by 0 bases and J by 0 bases, with 8 bases between the two germline ends. Germline values: CDR1 SGHRS, CDR2 YFSETQ. The CDR3 loop reads CASSLGTVSTDTQYF. The CDR3 DNA sequence: TGCGCCAGCAGCTTGGGTACGGTCAGCACAGATACGCAGTATTTT.

Concerning this clone: Its ends do not fully match the called genes, so a read error is possible. The V and J genes are TRBV2 and TRBJ2-5, with 9 bases fitting TRBD1. The CDR3 has 15 amino acids. Germline values: CDR1 SNHLY, CDR2 FYNNEI. CDR3 nucleotides: TGTGCCAGCAGCGAAGGACAGGGGTATCCAGAGACCCAGTACTTC. Amino acid sequence: CASSEGQGYPETQYF.

This clone is a singleton in its sample. The chain couples TRBV3-1 (or the pseudogene TRBV3-2) to TRBJ1-6; D perhaps matches TRBD1 (5 bases). This CDR3 is built from 17 residues. CDR1 is LGHDT and CDR2 is YNNKEL in the germline V gene (reference sequence). V lost 1 base and J lost 3, with 13 bases in between. CDR3 sequence (DNA): TGTGCCAGCAGCCAAGGGGCCGGGGGGGGCTATAATTCACCCCTCCACTTT. Encoded protein: CASSQGAGGGYNSPLHF.

The rearrangement joins TRBV9 to TRBJ1-3, with D hard to call. CDR1 SGDLS and CDR2 YYNGEE come from the germline V gene. Trimming left V 6 bases short and J 4 bases short, with 11 bases between. This CDR3 region has 13 residues. CDR3 bases: TGTGCCAGCACCCCGGACGGAGGAAACACCATATATTTT. Amino acids: CASTPDGGNTIYF.

The rearrangement links TRBV18 to TRBJ2-7; 8 bases align to TRBD1. From germline, CDR1 is KGHSH and CDR2 LQKENI. Trimming at V came to 0 bases and at J to 6 bases, leaving 10 bases not matched to a gene. This CDR3 is 16 amino acids long. This CDR3 reads CASSPPGTGQLGEQYF. CDR3 DNA sequence: TGTGCCAGCTCACCACCGGGGACAGGTCAACTTGGCGAGCAGTACTTC.

The chain uses TRBV2 and TRBJ2-5; D gene uncertain. There are 11 residues in the CDR3. Germline-derived CDR1 and CDR2 are SNHLY and FYNNEI. V was shortened by 2 bases and J by 5 bases, with 3 bases between the two germline ends. CDR3 coding DNA: TGTGCCAGCAGTGAATGGGAGACCCAGTACTTC. It yields the protein CASSEWETQYF. Full variable domain (outside the CDR3, taken from reference TRBV2 and TRBJ2-5): EPEVTQTPSHQVTQMGQEVILRCVPISNHLYFYWYRQILGQKVEFLVSFYNNEISEKSEIFDDQFSVERPDGSNFTLKIRSTKLEDSAMYFCASSEWETQYFGPGTRLLVL.